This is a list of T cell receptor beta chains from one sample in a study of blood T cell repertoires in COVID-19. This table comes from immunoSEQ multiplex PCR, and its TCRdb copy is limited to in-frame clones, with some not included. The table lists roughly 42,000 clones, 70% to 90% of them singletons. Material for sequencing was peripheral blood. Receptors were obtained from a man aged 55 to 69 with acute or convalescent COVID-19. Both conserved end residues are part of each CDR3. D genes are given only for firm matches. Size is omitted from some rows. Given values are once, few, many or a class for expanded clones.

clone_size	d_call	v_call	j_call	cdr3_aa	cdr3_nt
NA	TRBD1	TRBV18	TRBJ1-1	CASSPDRMNTEAFF	TGTGCCAGCTCACCGGACAGGATGAACACTGAAGCTTTCTTT
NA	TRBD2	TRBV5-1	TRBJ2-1	CASSTGTSGGSYNEQFF	TGCGCCAGCAGCACCGGGACTAGCGGGGGGTCCTACAATGAGCAGTTCTTC
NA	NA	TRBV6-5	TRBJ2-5	CASSYSGTNQETQYF	TGTGCCAGCAGTTACTCGGGGACAAACCAAGAGACCCAGTACTTC
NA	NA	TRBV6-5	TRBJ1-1	CASSHSLDRTTEAFF	TGTGCCAGCAGCCACTCCCTCGACAGGACCACTGAAGCTTTCTTT
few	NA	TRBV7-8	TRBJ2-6	CASSSPSWVSGANVLTF	TGTGCCAGCAGCTCTCCTAGCTGGGTCTCTGGGGCCAACGTCCTGACTTTC
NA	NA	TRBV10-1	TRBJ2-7	CASSVLRGQPNVYEQYF	TGCGCCAGCAGTGTTCTGCGGGGACAGCCTAACGTTTACGAGCAGTACTTC
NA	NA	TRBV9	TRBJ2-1	CASSARDNEQFF	TGTGCCAGCAGCGCGAGGGACAATGAGCAGTTCTTC
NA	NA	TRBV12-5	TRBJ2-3	CASEALGTDTQYF	TGTGCTAGCGAGGCCCTCGGCACAGATACGCAGTATTTT
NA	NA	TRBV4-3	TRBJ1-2	CASSQARSNYGYTF	TGCGCCAGCAGCCAAGCGCGTTCTAACTATGGCTACACCTTC
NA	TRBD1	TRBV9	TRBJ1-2	CASSDGTEIYGYTF	TGTGCCAGCAGCGATGGGACAGAGATCTATGGCTACACCTTC
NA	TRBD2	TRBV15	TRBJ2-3	CATSRRSGVITDTQYF	TGTGCCACCAGCCGACGTAGCGGGGTGATCACAGATACGCAGTATTTT
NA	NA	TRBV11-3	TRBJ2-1	CASSLRGGDYNEQFF	TGTGCCAGCAGCTTGAGGGGGGGCGATTACAATGAGCAGTTCTTC
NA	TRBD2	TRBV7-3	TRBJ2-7	CASSLGAGGTSEQYF	TGTGCCAGCAGCTTAGGTGCGGGGGGAACCTCCGAGCAGTACTTC
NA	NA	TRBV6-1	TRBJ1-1	CASSEAPVGLNTEAFF	TGTGCCAGCAGTGAAGCGCCTGTCGGTCTGAACACTGAAGCTTTCTTT
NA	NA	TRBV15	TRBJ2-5	CATSLRTTQETQYF	TGTGCCACCAGCTTAAGAACCACTCAAGAGACCCAGTACTTC
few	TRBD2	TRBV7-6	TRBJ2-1	CASSFTPRGGDEQFF	TGTGCCAGCAGCTTCACCCCGCGGGGGGGTGATGAGCAGTTCTTC
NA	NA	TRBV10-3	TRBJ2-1	CAIGAGLVF	TGTGCCATCGGGGCAGGGTTAGTCTTC
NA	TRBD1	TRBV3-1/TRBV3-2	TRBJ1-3	CASAEGTVGNTIYF	TGTGCCAGCGCTGAAGGGACAGTTGGAAACACCATATATTTT
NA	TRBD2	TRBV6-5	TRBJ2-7	CASSSTSGAQREQYF	TGTGCCAGCAGTTCGACTAGCGGGGCCCAGAGAGAGCAGTACTTC
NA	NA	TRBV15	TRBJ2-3	CATSRDQTTGTDTQYF	TGTGCCACCAGCAGAGATCAAACTACAGGGACAGATACGCAGTATTTT
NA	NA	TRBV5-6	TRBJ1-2	CASSLRGANYGYTF	TGTGCCAGCAGCTTGCGCGGAGCTAACTATGGCTACACCTTC
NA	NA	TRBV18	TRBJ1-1	CASSPPRGTNTEAFF	TGTGCCAGCTCACCACCTAGGGGGACGAACACTGAAGCTTTCTTT
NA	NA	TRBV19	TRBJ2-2	CASSIGDTEWGSLFF	TGTGCCAGTAGTATTGGGGACACAGAATGGGGGTCCCTGTTTTTT
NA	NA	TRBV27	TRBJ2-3	CASRRGSTDTQYF	TGTGCCAGCAGACGGGGGAGCACAGATACGCAGTATTTT
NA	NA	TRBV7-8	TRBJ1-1	CASSLAYREGDTEAFF	TGTGCCAGCAGCTTAGCGTATCGGGAAGGAGACACTGAAGCTTTCTTT
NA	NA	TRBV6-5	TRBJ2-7	CASTQGDYEQYF	TGTGCCAGCACCCAGGGCGATTACGAGCAGTACTTC
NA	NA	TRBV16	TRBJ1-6	CASSRTMESPLHF	TGTGCCAGCAGCCGAACAATGGAGTCACCCCTCCACTTT
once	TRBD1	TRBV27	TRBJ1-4	CASSVDRRSEKLFF	TGTGCCAGCAGTGTGGACAGGCGATCTGAAAAACTGTTTTTT
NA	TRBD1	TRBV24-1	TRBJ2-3	CATSNQGAPDTQYF	TGTGCCACCAGTAACCAGGGGGCTCCGGATACGCAGTATTTT
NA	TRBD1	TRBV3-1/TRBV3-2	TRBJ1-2	CASSRRDRATLYGYTF	TGTGCCAGCAGCAGACGTGACAGGGCCACCCTCTATGGCTACACCTTC
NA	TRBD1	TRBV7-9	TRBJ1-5	CASSLDREPNQPQHF	TGTGCCAGCAGCCTAGACAGGGAACCCAATCAGCCCCAGCATTTT
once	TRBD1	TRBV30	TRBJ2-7	CAWSAGTGGYEQYF	TGTGCCTGGAGTGCCGGGACAGGGGGCTACGAGCAGTACTTC
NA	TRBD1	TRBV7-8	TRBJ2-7	CASSRDSPEQYF	TGTGCCAGCAGCAGGGACAGTCCGGAGCAGTACTTC
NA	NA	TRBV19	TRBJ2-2	CASNRRGTGELFF	TGTGCCAGTAACAGACGTGGTACCGGGGAGCTGTTTTTT
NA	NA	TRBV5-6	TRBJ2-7	CASSELVGEQYF	TGTGCCAGCAGCGAACTGGTCGGCGAGCAGTACTTC